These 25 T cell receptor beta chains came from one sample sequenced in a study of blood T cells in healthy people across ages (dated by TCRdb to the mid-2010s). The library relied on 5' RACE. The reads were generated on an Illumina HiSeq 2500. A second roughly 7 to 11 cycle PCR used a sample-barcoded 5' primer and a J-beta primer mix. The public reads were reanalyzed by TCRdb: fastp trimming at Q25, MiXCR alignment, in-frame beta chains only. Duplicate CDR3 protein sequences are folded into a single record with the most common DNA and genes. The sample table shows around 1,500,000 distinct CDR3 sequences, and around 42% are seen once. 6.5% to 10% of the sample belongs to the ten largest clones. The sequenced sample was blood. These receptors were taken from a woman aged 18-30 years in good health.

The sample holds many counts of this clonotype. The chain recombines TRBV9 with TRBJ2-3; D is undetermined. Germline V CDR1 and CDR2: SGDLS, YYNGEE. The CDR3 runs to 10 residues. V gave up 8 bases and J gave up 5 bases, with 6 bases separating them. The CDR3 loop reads CASGRDTQYF. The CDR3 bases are TGTGCCAGTGGGCGAGATACGCAGTATTTT. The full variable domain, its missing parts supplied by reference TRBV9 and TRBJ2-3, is DSGVTQTPKHLITATGQRVTLRCSPRSGDLSVYWYQQSLDQGLQFLIQYYNGEERAKGNILERFSAQQFPDLHSELNLSSLELGDSALYFCASGRDTQYFGPGTRLTVL.

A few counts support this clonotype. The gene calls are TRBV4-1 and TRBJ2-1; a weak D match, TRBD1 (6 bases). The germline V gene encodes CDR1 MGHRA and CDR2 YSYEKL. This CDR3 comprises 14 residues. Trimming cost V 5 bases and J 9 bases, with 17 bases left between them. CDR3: CASSILKGELEQFF. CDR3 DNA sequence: TGCGCCAGCAGCATCCTTAAGGGGGAGCTTGAGCAGTTCTTC.

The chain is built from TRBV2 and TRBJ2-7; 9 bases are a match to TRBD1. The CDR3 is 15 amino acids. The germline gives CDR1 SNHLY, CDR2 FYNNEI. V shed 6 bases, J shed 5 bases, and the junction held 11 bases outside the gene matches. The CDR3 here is CASRDAGQGTDEQYF. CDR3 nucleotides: TGTGCCAGCAGGGACGCGGGACAGGGTACTGACGAGCAGTACTTC. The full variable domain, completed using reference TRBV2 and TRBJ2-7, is EPEVTQTPSHQVTQMGQEVILRCVPISNHLYFYWYRQILGQKVEFLVSFYNNEISEKSEIFDDQFSVERPDGSNFTLKIRSTKLEDSAMYFCASRDAGQGTDEQYFGPGTRLTVT.

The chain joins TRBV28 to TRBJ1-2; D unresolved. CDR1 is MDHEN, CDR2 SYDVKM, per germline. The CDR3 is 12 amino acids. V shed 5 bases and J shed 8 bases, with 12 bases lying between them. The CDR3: CASSPKIWGYTF. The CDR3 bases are TGTGCCAGCAGTCCCAAGATTTGGGGCTACACCTTC.

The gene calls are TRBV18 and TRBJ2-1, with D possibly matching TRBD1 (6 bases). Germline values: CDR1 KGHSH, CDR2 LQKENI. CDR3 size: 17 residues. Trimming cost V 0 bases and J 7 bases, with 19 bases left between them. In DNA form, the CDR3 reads TGTGCCAGCTCACCACCGATTGAAGACAGGATGAGTAATGAGCAGTTCTTC. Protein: CASSPPIEDRMSNEQFF.

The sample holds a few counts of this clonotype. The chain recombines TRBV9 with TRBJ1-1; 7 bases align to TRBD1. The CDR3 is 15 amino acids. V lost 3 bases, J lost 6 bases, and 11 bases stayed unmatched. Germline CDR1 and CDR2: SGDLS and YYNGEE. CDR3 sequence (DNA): TGTGCCAGCAGCGGAGGACCAGGGGGGGAGGCTGAAGCTTTCTTT. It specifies CASSGGPGGEAEAFF.

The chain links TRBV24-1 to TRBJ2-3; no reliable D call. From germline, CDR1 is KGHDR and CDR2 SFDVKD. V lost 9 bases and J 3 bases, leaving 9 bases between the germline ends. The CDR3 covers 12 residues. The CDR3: CATLEVTDTQYF. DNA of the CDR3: TGTGCCACCCTCGAAGTGACAGATACGCAGTATTTT.

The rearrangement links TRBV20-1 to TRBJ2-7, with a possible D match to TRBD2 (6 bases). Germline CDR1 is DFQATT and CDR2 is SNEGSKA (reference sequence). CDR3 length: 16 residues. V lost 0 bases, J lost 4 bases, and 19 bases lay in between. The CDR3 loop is CSARDHGASVTYEQYF. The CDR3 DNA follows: TGCAGTGCTAGAGATCACGGGGCTAGCGTTACTTACGAGCAGTACTTC.

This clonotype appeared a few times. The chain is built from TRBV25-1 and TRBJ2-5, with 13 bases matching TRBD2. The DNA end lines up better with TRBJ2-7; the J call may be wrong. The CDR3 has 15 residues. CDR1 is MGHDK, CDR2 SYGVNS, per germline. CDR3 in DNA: TGTGCCAGCAGTGTCACTAGCGGGAGGGCCTCCGAGCAGTACTTC. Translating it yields CASSVTSGRASEQYF.

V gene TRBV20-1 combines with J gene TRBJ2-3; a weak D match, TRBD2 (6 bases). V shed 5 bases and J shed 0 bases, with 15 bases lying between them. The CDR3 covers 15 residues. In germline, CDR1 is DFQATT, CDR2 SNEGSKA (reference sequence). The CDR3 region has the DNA TGCAGTGCTGCCAGCGGGTACTCTAGCACAGATACGCAGTATTTT. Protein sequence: CSAASGYSSTDTQYF.

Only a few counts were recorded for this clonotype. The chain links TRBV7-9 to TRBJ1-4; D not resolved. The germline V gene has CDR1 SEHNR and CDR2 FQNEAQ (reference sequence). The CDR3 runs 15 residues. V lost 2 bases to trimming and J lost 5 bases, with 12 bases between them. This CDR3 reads CASSLSRQENEKLFF. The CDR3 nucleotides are TGTGCCAGCAGCTTAAGTCGGCAGGAGAATGAAAAACTGTTTTTT.

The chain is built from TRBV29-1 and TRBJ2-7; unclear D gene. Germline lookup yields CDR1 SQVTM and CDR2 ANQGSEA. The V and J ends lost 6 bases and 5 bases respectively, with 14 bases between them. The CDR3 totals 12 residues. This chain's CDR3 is CSVGKAWDEQYF. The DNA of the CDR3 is TGCAGCGTCGGTAAGGCCTGGGACGAGCAGTACTTC.

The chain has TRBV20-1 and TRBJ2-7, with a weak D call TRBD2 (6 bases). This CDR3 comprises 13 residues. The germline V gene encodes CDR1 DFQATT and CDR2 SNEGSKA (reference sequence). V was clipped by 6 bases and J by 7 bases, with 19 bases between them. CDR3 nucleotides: TGCAGTGCCACCGGGACTGCGTCATGGGAGCAGTACTTC. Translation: CSATGTASWEQYF.

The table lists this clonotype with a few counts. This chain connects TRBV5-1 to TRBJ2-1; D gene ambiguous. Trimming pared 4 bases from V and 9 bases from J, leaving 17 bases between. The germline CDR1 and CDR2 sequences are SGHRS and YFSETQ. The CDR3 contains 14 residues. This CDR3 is CASSPEGPTGEQFF. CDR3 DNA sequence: TGCGCCAGCAGCCCAGAAGGCCCAACGGGTGAGCAGTTCTTC.

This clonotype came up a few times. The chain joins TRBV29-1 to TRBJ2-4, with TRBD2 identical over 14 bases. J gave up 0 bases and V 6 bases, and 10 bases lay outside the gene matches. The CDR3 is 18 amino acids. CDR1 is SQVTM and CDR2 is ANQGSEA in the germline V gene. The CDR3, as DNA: TGCAGCGTCGAGATTCCGGGACTAGCGGGGGTAGCCAAAAACATTCAGTACTTC. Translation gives CSVEIPGLAGVAKNIQYF. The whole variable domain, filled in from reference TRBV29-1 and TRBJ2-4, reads SAVISQKPSRDICQRGTSLTIQCQVDSQVTMMFWYRQQPGQSLTLIATANQGSEATYESGFVIDKFPISRPNLTFSTLTVSNMSPEDSSIYLCSVEIPGLAGVAKNIQYFGAGTRLSVL.

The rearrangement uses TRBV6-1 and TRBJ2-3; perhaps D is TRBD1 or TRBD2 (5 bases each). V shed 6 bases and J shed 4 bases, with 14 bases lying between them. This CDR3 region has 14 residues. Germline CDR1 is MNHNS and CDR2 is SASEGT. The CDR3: CASSVTGQADTQYF. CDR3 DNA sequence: TGTGCCAGCAGCGTCACGGGGCAGGCAGATACGCAGTATTTT.

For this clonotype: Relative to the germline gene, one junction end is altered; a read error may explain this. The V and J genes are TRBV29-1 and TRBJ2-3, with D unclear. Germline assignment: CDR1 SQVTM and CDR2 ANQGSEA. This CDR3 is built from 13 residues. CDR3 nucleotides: TGCAGCGTTGAAGAGCAGGTCCCAGATATGCAGTATTTT. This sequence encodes CSVEEQVPDMQYF.

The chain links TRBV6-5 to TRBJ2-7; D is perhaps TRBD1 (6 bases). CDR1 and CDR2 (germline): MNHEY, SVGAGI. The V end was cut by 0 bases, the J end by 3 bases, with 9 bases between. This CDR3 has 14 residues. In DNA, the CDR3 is TGTGCCAGCAGTTACTCTACGGACAGCTACGAGCAGTACTTC. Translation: CASSYSTDSYEQYF.

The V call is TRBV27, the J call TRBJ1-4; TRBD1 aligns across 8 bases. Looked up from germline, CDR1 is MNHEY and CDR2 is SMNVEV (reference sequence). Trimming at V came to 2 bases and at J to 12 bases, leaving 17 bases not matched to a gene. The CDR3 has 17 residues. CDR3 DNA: TGTGCCAGCAGTTTAAGCGGGCGGACAGGGCTTTATGGGGAACTGTTTTTT. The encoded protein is CASSLSGRTGLYGELFF.

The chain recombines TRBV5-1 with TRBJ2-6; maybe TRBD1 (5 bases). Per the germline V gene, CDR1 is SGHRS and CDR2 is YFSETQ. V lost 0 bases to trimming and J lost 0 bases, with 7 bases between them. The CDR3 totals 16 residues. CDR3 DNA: TGCGCCAGCAGCTTGGGACAGCACTCTGGGGCCAACGTCCTGACTTTC. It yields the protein CASSLGQHSGANVLTF.

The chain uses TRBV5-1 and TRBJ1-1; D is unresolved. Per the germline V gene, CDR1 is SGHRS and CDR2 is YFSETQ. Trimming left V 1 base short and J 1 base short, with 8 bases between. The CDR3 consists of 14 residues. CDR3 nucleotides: TGCGCCAGCAGCTTGATGGGTCCGAACACTGAAGCTTTCTTT. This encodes CASSLMGPNTEAFF.

The CDR3 nucleotides read TGTGCCAGCAGCTTATCGGGGGCGGGGTACACTGAAGCTTTCTTT. This sequence encodes CASSLSGAGYTEAFF. The chain combines TRBV7-9 with TRBJ1-1; the D gene is possibly TRBD1 (6 bases). Germline V gene data show CDR1 as SEHNR and CDR2 as FQNEAQ (reference sequence). CDR3 length: 15 residues. V lost 2 bases, J lost 3 bases, and 13 bases lay in between.

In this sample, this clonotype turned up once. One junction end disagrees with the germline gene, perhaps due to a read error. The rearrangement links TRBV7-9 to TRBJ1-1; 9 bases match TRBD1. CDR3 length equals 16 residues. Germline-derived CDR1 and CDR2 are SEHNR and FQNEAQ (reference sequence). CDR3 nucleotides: TGCGCCAGCAGCCAGACGGGACAGGGCAGAAACACTGAAGCTTTCTTT. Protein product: CASSQTGQGRNTEAFF.

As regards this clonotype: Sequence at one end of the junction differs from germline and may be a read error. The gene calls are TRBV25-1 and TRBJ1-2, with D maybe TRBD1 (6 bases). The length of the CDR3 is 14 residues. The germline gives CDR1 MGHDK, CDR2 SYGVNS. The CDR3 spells CASSESGTFYGHTF. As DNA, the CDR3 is TGTGCCAGCAGTGAATCCGGGACATTCTATGGCCACACCTTC.

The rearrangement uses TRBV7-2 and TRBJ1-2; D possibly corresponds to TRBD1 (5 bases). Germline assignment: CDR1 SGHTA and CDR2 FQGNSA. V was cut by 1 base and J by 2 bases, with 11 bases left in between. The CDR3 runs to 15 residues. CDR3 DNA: TGTGCCAGCAGCTTAGAATCAGGGATCAACTATGGCTACACCTTC. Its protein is CASSLESGINYGYTF.